This T cell receptor (beta chain) is from a study of long-term antiretroviral therapy in people with HIV. The study, taken as a whole, reports: The range of CDR3 lengths in HIV repertoires proved narrower than that found in controls. Pre-ART clonal expansion yielded clones that dominated the repertoire at all time points.

For each donor, at least one pre-ART and at least two post-ART PBMC samples were available. The CDR3 sequence is 9 residues long. Germline V lookup: CDR1 SGHTA, CDR2 FQGTGA. A word on this clone: What it binds is unknown. A read error may account for a junction end that differs from germline.

Runs used v3.0 of the immunoSEQ assay and were done at survey level. Only in-frame clones appear in the TCRdb table, and some are missing; sequencing was by immunoSEQ multiplex PCR. Among 25,000 to 30,000 clones, around 86% were seen once, and the ten largest hold 13% to 15%. This chain uses TRBV7-3 with TRBJ2-4, with D perhaps matching TRBD1 (6 bases). The sequence came from a middle-aged man with HIV. The input for sequencing was unsorted PBMCs, taken 2.9 years after starting antiretroviral therapy. The chain's CDR3 is CASSSGQTF. DNA for the CDR3: TGTGCCAGCAGCTCGGGACAAACCTTC.